The T cell receptor beta chain described here comes from a study of control samples from healthy donors and cancer patients (dated by TCRdb to the early 2020s). Library creation used the immunoSEQ multiplex PCR assay. Here the immuneACCESS table is served through TCRdb, limited to in-frame sequences with V and J called. Missing clones are a known gap in these copies; in checked studies unresolved V genes cover under half, and the rest lacks a known reason. The sample table records 170,000 or so clones; roughly 94% of these occur just once. The top ten clones comprise more than 1.1% of the sample. This clone was detected a few times. Its recognized antigen is unknown. No base qualities exist here, and no much larger clone lies one base off it. Spanning cysteine to phenylalanine, the CDR3 consists of 12 amino acids. Here the CDR3 DNA is all that survives: 36 bases in frame from base 1. V is cut by 5 bases and J by 6 bases, and the space between the germline ends is 10 bases. Via the germline V gene, CDR1 is SGHTA and CDR2 FQGNSA.

The sample comprised blood. This TCR derives from a woman in her late teens or twenties in good health. The chain employs TRBV7-2 and TRBJ1-2, with the D gene not confidently named. The CDR3 sequence is CASSLFQDGYTF. In nucleotide form, the sequence is TGTGCCAGCAGCCTATTTCAAGATGGCTACACCTTC.